This T cell receptor beta chain was retrieved from a study of cytomegalovirus exposure and HLA in healthy donors. In the study overall: Earlier, approximately 110 million unique TCR beta sequences were recovered from around 180 million T cells by an analysis.

Findings and limits, study-wide: Follow-up analysis later connected one missense variant in DCLRE1C with trimming of TCR beta V- and J-genes. Indistinguishable V segments, including TRBV6-2 and TRBV6-3, were excluded.

This CDR3 contains 18 residues. V lost 0 bases and J lost 4; bases outside the gene matches: 4. Germline CDR1 is SGHTS and CDR2 is YDEGEE. This clone has at least ten counts. Its specificity is unknown. PCR primers comprised 60 Vbeta and 13 Jbeta primers. Repertoires were generated with immunoSEQ multiplex PCR, while TCRdb's copy carries only in-frame clones and drops some. The table lists 150,000 to 160,000 clones, approximately 80% of them singletons. Sequenced: PBMCs. The chain couples TRBV5-8 to TRBJ2-1; 16 nucleotides agree with TRBD2. The receptor comes from a man aged 25-45 years in good health and CMV-seropositive. CDR3 region: CASSLEGLAGGIYNEQFF. In nucleotides, the CDR3 is TGTGCCAGCAGCTTGGAGGGACTAGCGGGAGGGATATACAATGAGCAGTTCTTC.